Each of the 7 T cell receptor beta chains below was sequenced from the same sample in a study of Ad26.COV2.S vaccination and SARS-CoV-2 variants. Sequencing was performed with immunoSEQ multiplex PCR; in TCRdb, only in-frame clones are kept and a portion is missing. The table records fewer than 400,000 clones, approximately 90% of them present only once. Treatment reported: some 20 received Ad26.COV2.S at low or high dose, single or two shots; roughly five received placebo; per-sample allocation not given. Day 63 after the first vaccine or placebo injection was the time point for sampling. Sequenced here: peripheral blood, sampled in a trial of Ad26.COV2.S vaccine versus placebo. These receptor sequences come from a person between 18 and 59 years old who received the Ad26.COV2.S COVID-19 vaccine or a placebo.

The rearrangement joins TRBV14 to TRBJ1-6; perhaps TRBD1 as D (6 bases). CDR1 is SGHDN, CDR2 FVKESK, per germline. V gave up 2 bases and J gave up 7 bases, with 12 bases separating them. The CDR3 extends over 15 amino acids. The CDR3 loop reads CASSQLGQMNSPLHF. CDR3 coding DNA: TGTGCCAGCAGCCAACTAGGACAGATGAATTCACCCCTCCACTTT.

This sequence joins TRBV13 and TRBJ1-1; TRBD1 matches 7 bases. CDR3 length: 16 amino acids. The germline gives CDR1 PRHDT, CDR2 FYEKMQ (reference sequence). The V and J ends lost 1 base and 1 base, in that order; junction bases with no gene match: 6. CDR3 region: CASSLADRERNTEAFF. DNA of the CDR3: TGTGCCAGCAGCTTAGCCGACAGGGAAAGGAACACTGAAGCTTTCTTT.

This sequence joins TRBV5-5 and TRBJ2-1; TRBD2 might be the D (6 bases). The CDR3 has 15 residues. The V end was cut by 4 bases, the J end by 8 bases, with 19 bases between. Germline V gene sequence: CDR1 SGHKS, CDR2 YYEKEE (reference sequence). As DNA, the CDR3 is TGTGCCAGCAGCACCCGGGACTCCCGATGGGATGAGCAGTTCTTC. Its protein product is CASSTRDSRWDEQFF.

The chain links TRBV6-6 to TRBJ1-6; no definite D call. The germline V gene encodes CDR1 MNHNY and CDR2 SVGAGI (reference sequence). V dropped 2 bases and J dropped 0 bases, with 8 bases sitting between them. This CDR3 has 16 amino acids. The CDR3 here is CASSYGRSSYNSPLHF. As DNA, the CDR3 is TGTGCCAGCAGTTACGGAAGGAGCTCCTATAATTCACCCCTCCACTTT.

The chain links TRBV6-1 to TRBJ1-1, with D perhaps matching TRBD1 (6 bases). CDR1 MNHNS and CDR2 SASEGT come from the germline V gene. Between the trimmed V and J ends, which lost 0 bases and 6 bases, there was a span of 17 bases. The CDR3 loop spans 16 amino acids. CDR3 protein: CASSEAQEDRKPEAFF. The CDR3 nucleotides read TGTGCCAGCAGTGAAGCGCAAGAGGACAGAAAACCTGAAGCTTTCTTT.

The chain recombines TRBV28 with TRBJ1-1; 11 bases map to TRBD1. Germline V gene data show CDR1 as MDHEN and CDR2 as SYDVKM. The trim removed 1 base at V and 1 base at J, leaving 8 bases unmatched. The CDR3 runs to 18 residues. CDR3 nucleotides: TGTGCCAGCAGTTTATTAGCTTGGACAGGGGGCAAGAACACTGAAGCTTTCTTT. Translated: CASSLLAWTGGKNTEAFF. Full variable domain (missing parts from reference TRBV28 and TRBJ1-1): DVKVTQSSRYLVKRTGEKVFLECVQDMDHENMFWYRQDPGLGLRLIYFSYDVKMKEKGDIPEGYSVSREKKERFSLILESASTNQTSMYLCASSLLAWTGGKNTEAFFGQGTRLTVV.

The chain combines TRBV7-2 with TRBJ2-3; 14 nucleotides align to TRBD2. Germline V gene data show CDR1 as SGHTA and CDR2 as FQGNSA. The CDR3 consists of 17 residues. Losses at the gene ends were 3 bases for V and 4 bases for J; bases not matched to a gene: 6. In DNA form, the CDR3 reads TGTGCCAGCAGCTTGTTGACTAGCGGGGGGGCGGCAGATACGCAGTATTTT. Its protein product is CASSLLTSGGAADTQYF.